Listed below are T cell receptor beta chains from one sample, sequenced in a study of Graves' ophthalmopathy and Graves' hyperthyroidism. TCRdb reanalysed the multiplex PCR reads using MiXCR and keeps one entry per CDR3 protein. The sample carries about 740,000 distinct CDR3 sequences, 40% recorded once. Sequencing used peripheral blood. The receptors originated from an adult man with Graves' ophthalmopathy. The CDR3 runs from the conserved cysteine through the conserved F or W. A D gene is named only where the DNA matches it firmly. Some rows have no size entry. The others give once, few or many, or a class for an expanded clone.

J	size	D	V	DNA	CDR3
TRBJ2-2	NA	NA	TRBV14	TGTGCCAGCAGCCAAGGGATCGGGGGTACCGGGGAGCTGTTTTTT	CASSQGIGGTGELFF
TRBJ1-5	few	TRBD1	TRBV19	TGTGCCAGTAGCCTGACAGGGGTGGGAGATCAGCCCCAGCATTTT	CASSLTGVGDQPQHF
TRBJ1-1	NA	NA	TRBV29-1	TGCAGCGTTGCGTCAGGGAAGCTAGACAACGCAGCTTTCTTT	CSVASGKLDNAAFF
TRBJ2-5	NA	NA	TRBV29-1	TGCAGCGTTAAAAAGGAAATGGGCAGTCAAGAGACCCAGTACTTC	CSVKKEMGSQETQYF
TRBJ2-7	few	NA	TRBV7-2	TGTGCCAGCAGCTTACCGATTTCTCCCTACGAGCAGTACTTC	CASSLPISPYEQYF
TRBJ2-5	NA	TRBD2	TRBV7-2	TGTGCCAGCAGCTTAGCGCCCAGCGGGAACCAAGAGACCCAGTACTTC	CASSLAPSGNQETQYF
TRBJ2-7	NA	NA	TRBV9	TGTGCCAGCAGCGTAGCTCCTTTCGGGGCGGGGAGCGAGCAGTACTTC	CASSVAPFGAGSEQYF
TRBJ2-2	few	TRBD1	TRBV25-1	TGTGCCAGCAGCCAAGGACAGGGCTCGAACACCGGGGAGCTGTTTTTT	CASSQGQGSNTGELFF
TRBJ2-7	many	NA	TRBV10-1	TGCGCCAGCAGTGAGTCCGGCAGTCTCTACGAGCAGTACTTC	CASSESGSLYEQYF
TRBJ2-2	NA	TRBD1	TRBV15	TGTGCCACCAGCAGACCAGACGACAGGGGGCGCGGCGGGGAGCTGTTTTTT	CATSRPDDRGRGGELFF
TRBJ1-6	NA	NA	TRBV11-1	TGTGCCAGCAGCTGGGGGGAGTATTCACCCCTCCACTTT	CASSWGEYSPLHF
TRBJ2-5	few	NA	TRBV28	TGTGCCAGCAAGACAACACAAGAGACCCAGTACTTC	CASKTTQETQYF
TRBJ2-7	many	NA	TRBV7-6	TGTGCCAGCAGCTTAGCAGACGCAAACGAGCAGTACTTC	CASSLADANEQYF
TRBJ2-5	NA	TRBD2	TRBV20-1	TGCAGTGCTATCCTAGCGGGGAAAGAGACCCAGTACTTC	CSAILAGKETQYF
TRBJ1-4	few	NA	TRBV25-1	TGTGCCAGCAGTTCGGGGTTGGAAAAACTGTTTTTT	CASSSGLEKLFF
TRBJ1-1	NA	NA	TRBV6-6	TGTGCCAGCAGTGAAGGCCAGGTGAGGAACACTGAAGCTTTCTTT	CASSEGQVRNTEAFF
TRBJ2-5	NA	TRBD1	TRBV7-9	TGTGCCAGCAGCCGAGATATAGGGACAGGGAGCGAGACCCAGTACTTC	CASSRDIGTGSETQYF
TRBJ2-7	many	NA	TRBV7-8	TGTGCCAGCAGCGTCCGGGACACCTCCTACGAGCAGTACTTC	CASSVRDTSYEQYF
TRBJ1-5	many	NA	TRBV19	TGTGCCAGTAGTCTACAGGGTACGAATCAGCCCCAGCATTTT	CASSLQGTNQPQHF
TRBJ2-7	NA	TRBD1	TRBV6-5	TGTGCCAGCAGTTACTCGGGACAGATTTCGTCCGAGCAGTACTTC	CASSYSGQISSEQYF
TRBJ2-7	NA	NA	TRBV13	TGTGCCAGCAGCTTGCCGGGACGGAGTACCTACGAGCAGTACTTC	CASSLPGRSTYEQYF
TRBJ2-7	NA	NA	TRBV5-6	TGTGCCAGCAGTGTGACAGCTTTTTCCTACGAGCAGTACTTC	CASSVTAFSYEQYF
TRBJ2-5	many	NA	TRBV19	TGTGCCAGTAACGAGCGGAACAGACAAGAGACCCAGTACTTC	CASNERNRQETQYF
TRBJ2-7	many	TRBD1	TRBV5-6	TGTGCCAGCAGCTTGGTGCCAGGGGGCGAGCAGTACTTC	CASSLVPGGEQYF
TRBJ2-7	many	NA	TRBV2	TGTGCCAGCAGTCTTCTGAGAGAGCAGTACTTC	CASSLLREQYF
TRBJ1-1	NA	NA	TRBV16	TGTGCCAGCAGTTCCTGGCGCGCGGGCTGGGGCACTGAAGCTTTCTTT	CASSSWRAGWGTEAFF
TRBJ1-1	NA	TRBD1	TRBV29-1	TGCAGCGTTGCTGGACAGGGGAGACTTGAAGCTTTCTTT	CSVAGQGRLEAFF
TRBJ2-5	many	TRBD2	TRBV15	TGTGCCACCAGACTAGCGGGACAAGAGACCCAGTACTTC	CATRLAGQETQYF
TRBJ1-6	NA	NA	TRBV9	TGTGCCAGCAGCGTATTTCGGGATTCACCCCTCCACTTT	CASSVFRDSPLHF
TRBJ1-1	many	NA	TRBV19	TGTGCCAGCTCGGGGACGATCGTATCGGCGAACACTGAAGCTTTCTTT	CASSGTIVSANTEAFF
TRBJ2-7	NA	NA	TRBV5-4	TGTGCCAGCAGCTTGGACGTCTACGAGCAGTACTTC	CASSLDVYEQYF
TRBJ2-5	few	NA	TRBV4-3	TGCGCCAGCAGCCGTCGGGTGTCAGAGACCCAGTACTTC	CASSRRVSETQYF
TRBJ2-7	NA	TRBD2	TRBV5-1	TGCGCCAGCAGCTCTGGACTAGCGGGGGGTATTTACGAGCAGTACTTC	CASSSGLAGGIYEQYF
TRBJ1-1	NA	TRBD1	TRBV10-3	TGTGCCAGCAGACCGGGCGGTCACGAACAGGGGGCGCGGGACACTGAAGCTTTCTTT	CASRPGGHEQGARDTEAFF
TRBJ2-7	NA	NA	TRBV2	TGTGCCAGCAGTCCTGAGACCCGGGGCCGATCCTACGAGCAGTACTTC	CASSPETRGRSYEQYF
TRBJ2-7	NA	TRBD1	TRBV12-3/TRBV12-4	TGTGCCAGCATACAAACAGGGGGCTACTCCTACGAGCAGTACTTC	CASIQTGGYSYEQYF
TRBJ2-5	NA	TRBD1	TRBV7-8	TGTGCCAGCAGCTCCCAGGACAGGCCATCAGAGACCCAGTACTTC	CASSSQDRPSETQYF